This is a list of T cell receptor beta chains from one sample in a study of T cell responses to AZD1222 COVID-19 vaccine. Only in-frame clones appear in the TCRdb table, and some are missing; sequencing was by immunoSEQ multiplex PCR. Of about 100,000 clones in the sample, about 92% were seen once. The starting material was peripheral blood, obtained on day 0 of AZD1222 vaccination. These receptor sequences come from an adult in good health. The CDR3 runs from the conserved cysteine through the conserved F or W. D genes are given only for firm matches. Clone size is stated in some rows and not others, as once, few, many or a class when expanded.

d_gene,abundance,j_gene,v_gene,CDR3nt,CDR3aa
.,.,TRBJ1-4,TRBV9,TGTGCCAGCAGCGCCGGAGGAGCCGCCTTAGAAAAACTGTTTTTT,CASSAGGAALEKLFF
.,.,TRBJ1-1,TRBV11-2,TGTGCCAGCACCTTAGTGGCATCAGGCACTGAAGCTTTCTTT,CASTLVASGTEAFF
.,.,TRBJ1-1,TRBV14,TGTGCCAGCAGCCTACCGGGGGCTCCTCAGGCTTTCTTT,CASSLPGAPQAFF
.,.,TRBJ1-5,TRBV19,TGTGCCAGTAGTATTGTCGTCCAGGGTGGCAATCAGCCCCAGCATTTT,CASSIVVQGGNQPQHF
.,.,TRBJ1-1,TRBV19,TGTGCCAGTATTTGGGATGGCACTGAAGCTTTCTTT,CASIWDGTEAFF
TRBD2,.,TRBJ2-5,TRBV3-1/TRBV3-2,TGTGCCAGCAGCCAAGTAAGCGGGGCTGGGGAGACCCAGTACTTC,CASSQVSGAGETQYF
.,.,TRBJ1-1,TRBV19,TGTGCCAGTAGTATAGAGGCAGGGGACACTGAAGCTTTCTTT,CASSIEAGDTEAFF
.,.,TRBJ1-2,TRBV7-9,TGTGCCAGCAGCTTAGCCGGTAAGGAGGACTATGGCTACACCTTC,CASSLAGKEDYGYTF
.,.,TRBJ2-7,TRBV27,TGTGCCAGCAGCCGGGGAGGGGGCGGATCCTACGAGCAGTACTTC,CASSRGGGGSYEQYF
TRBD2,.,TRBJ2-5,TRBV7-3,TGTGCCAGCAGCTTAAGTGGGAGGGCCAGGGAGACCCAGTACTTC,CASSLSGRARETQYF
.,.,TRBJ2-2,TRBV6-2/TRBV6-3,TGTGCCAGCAGTTACTCGAAATCGACCTGGGGGGAAGAGCTGTTTTTT,CASSYSKSTWGEELFF
.,.,TRBJ2-7,TRBV7-3,TGTGCCAGCAGCTTAACACCCGGGACTTTCTACGAGCAGTACTTC,CASSLTPGTFYEQYF
.,once,TRBJ1-6,TRBV4-3,TGCGCCAGCAGCCAAACAGGAAATAATTCACCCCTCCACTTT,CASSQTGNNSPLHF
TRBD2,.,TRBJ2-1,TRBV6-5,TGTGCCAGCAGTTACAGGCTAGCGGAACGGACGAAACAGTTCTTC,CASSYRLAERTKQFF
TRBD1,.,TRBJ1-6,TRBV7-2,TGTGCCAGCAGCTTTACAGGGGAAGATAATTCACCCCTCCACTTT,CASSFTGEDNSPLHF
TRBD2,.,TRBJ2-3,TRBV3-1/TRBV3-2,TGTGCCAGCAGCCAAGACGAAGCTAGCGGGATCCCTCCCGGCACAGATACGCAGTATTTT,CASSQDEASGIPPGTDTQYF
TRBD2,.,TRBJ2-3,TRBV5-1,TGCGCCAGCAGCCGTAGCGGGGGCGCAGATACGCAGTATTTT,CASSRSGGADTQYF
.,.,TRBJ2-7,TRBV28,TGTGCCAGCAGGGTTTCGGGCGAGCAGTACTTC,CASRVSGEQYF
TRBD1,few,TRBJ1-6,TRBV28,TGTGCCAGCAGTCCCACCCGACAGGGGTCTTCACCCCTCCACTTT,CASSPTRQGSSPLHF
.,.,TRBJ1-1,TRBV11-2,TGTGCCAGCTGCCCGACAGCGGGAGAAACTGAAGCTTTCTTT,CASCPTAGETEAFF
.,.,TRBJ1-4,TRBV5-1,TGCGCCAGCAGCTTGGACGGGGATTCAACTAATGAAAAACTGTTTTTT,CASSLDGDSTNEKLFF
TRBD1,.,TRBJ1-3,TRBV9,TGTGCCAGCAGCGTAGTTGGACAGGGGGCTTCGGGAAACACCATATATTTT,CASSVVGQGASGNTIYF
.,.,TRBJ2-1,TRBV7-3,TGTGCCAGCAGCTTAGGGGGAGGCCCTCTTCACAATGAGCAGTTCTTC,CASSLGGGPLHNEQFF
.,.,TRBJ1-3,TRBV13,TGTGCCAGCAGCTTAGCCCGGACGCCCGGGCGTAGTGGAAACACCATATATTTT,CASSLARTPGRSGNTIYF
TRBD1,.,TRBJ2-2,TRBV7-3,TGTGCCAGCAGTCTCGGGGACAGGCGGAACACCGGGGAGCTGTTTTTT,CASSLGDRRNTGELFF
TRBD1,.,TRBJ1-1,TRBV7-2,TGTGCCAGCAGCTTTCAGGGGGCGCCTGGCACTGAAGCTTTCTTT,CASSFQGAPGTEAFF
.,.,TRBJ1-1,TRBV18,TGTGCCAGCTCACCGACCCGGAACACTGAAGCTTTCTTT,CASSPTRNTEAFF
.,.,TRBJ1-4,TRBV4-1,TGCGCCAGCAGCCAAGAAACTACGAGGAAACTGTTTTTT,CASSQETTRKLFF
.,.,TRBJ1-5,TRBV30,TGTGCCTGGAGTCCCTCAGCCCAGCCCCAGCATTTT,CAWSPSAQPQHF
.,.,TRBJ1-2,TRBV6-2/TRBV6-3,TGTGCCAGCAGTCCCGGAGGGTTCCCTGGCTACACCTTC,CASSPGGFPGYTF
.,.,TRBJ1-5,TRBV19,TGTGCCAGTAGTATTCCGAAGGGCCGGCAGCCCCAGCATTTT,CASSIPKGRQPQHF
TRBD2,few,TRBJ2-2,TRBV18,TGTGCCAGCTCACTAGGGACTAGCGACACCGGGGAGCTGTTTTTT,CASSLGTSDTGELFF
.,.,TRBJ1-1,TRBV7-8,TGTGCCAGCAGCTTAGGGTTCGGGAACACTGAAGCTTTCTTT,CASSLGFGNTEAFF
.,.,TRBJ2-2,TRBV7-2,TGTGCCAGCAGCTTTCATGGGGGAGCGAACACCGGGGAGCTGTTTTTT,CASSFHGGANTGELFF
.,.,TRBJ2-3,TRBV6-1,TGTGCCAGCAGTGAACCCCTCACAGATACGCAGTATTTT,CASSEPLTDTQYF
TRBD1,few,TRBJ1-2,TRBV7-9,TGTGCTACCGGACAGGGGGCCTATGGCTACACCTTC,CATGQGAYGYTF
TRBD1,.,TRBJ1-1,TRBV19,TGTGCCAGTCACAGGGGCTCAGGGGTCACTGAAGCTTTCTTT,CASHRGSGVTEAFF
.,.,TRBJ1-1,TRBV6-5,TGTGCCAGCAGTTACTGGACGAACACTGAAGCTTTCTTT,CASSYWTNTEAFF
.,.,TRBJ2-4,TRBV28,TGTGCCAGCAGTTTATCAAAGCGCCCTTGGTCGGACTTC,CASSLSKRPWSDF